The 6 T cell receptor beta chains below were found in one sample sequenced in a study of T-cell memory formation after mild COVID-19. MiXCR, applied by TCRdb to the 5' RACE reads, yields one record per CDR3 protein. Of about 110,000 distinct CDR3 sequences in the sample, under 15% were seen once. Sequenced material: PBMCs or a T cell subset sorted from them (not recorded which). The receptors come from a man aged 18-30 years who had mild COVID-19 (a few samples of this study predate the infection). Cell type and time point are not known.

This clonotype was seen many times. The V gene is TRBV5-1, the J gene TRBJ1-2; D is uncertain. Trimming stripped 5 bases from V and 0 bases from J, with 8 bases between. Germline V gene sequence: CDR1 SGHRS, CDR2 YFSETQ. The CDR3 sequence is 13 residues long. CDR3 loop: CASRTDANYGYTF. CDR3 DNA sequence: TGCGCCAGCAGAACGGACGCTAACTATGGCTACACCTTC.

This clonotype was seen only a few times. The V and J genes are TRBV7-9 and TRBJ2-5, with D possibly TRBD2 on 5 matching bases. Germline-derived CDR1 and CDR2 are SEHNR and FQNEAQ (reference sequence). V was cut by 5 bases and J by 2 bases, with 12 bases left in between. The CDR3 consists of 14 residues. CDR3 DNA sequence: TGTGCCAGCAGCCCCCGGGAAACGCAAGAGACCCAGTACTTC. It codes for CASSPRETQETQYF.

The chain combines TRBV10-3 with TRBJ1-1; the D gene is possibly TRBD1 (5 bases). With 0 bases removed from V and 3 bases from J, the gap between germline ends came to 17 bases. Germline assignment: CDR1 ENHRY and CDR2 SYGVKD. The CDR3 runs 17 residues. The CDR3 nucleotides are TGTGCCATCAGTGAGTCGAGGGACGGCACATGGGACACTGAAGCTTTCTTT. It yields the protein CAISESRDGTWDTEAFF.

The rearrangement joins TRBV7-8 to TRBJ2-3; maybe TRBD1 (6 bases). Looked up from germline, CDR1 is SGHVS and CDR2 is FQNEAQ. This CDR3 contains 16 residues. The ends were cut back, 1 base at V and 0 bases at J, with 11 bases in the middle. The chain's CDR3 is CASSLEPGASTDTQYF. The CDR3 DNA sequence: TGTGCCAGCAGCTTAGAGCCAGGGGCTAGCACAGATACGCAGTATTTT.

The chain recombines TRBV20-1 with TRBJ1-1; no definite D call. In germline, CDR1 is DFQATT, CDR2 SNEGSKA (reference sequence). This CDR3 is built from 15 residues. Trimming took off 0 bases at V and 7 bases at J, with 18 bases between the two ends. The CDR3 DNA reads TGCAGTGCTAGAGAGCATCGGAACCCGAAGATTGAAGCTTTCTTT. This gives the protein CSAREHRNPKIEAFF.

This chain connects TRBV14 to TRBJ2-2, with D hard to call. Trimming left V 3 bases short and J 6 bases short, with 5 bases between. This CDR3 has 12 residues. Germline-derived CDR1 and CDR2 are SGHDN and FVKESK. The CDR3 region is CASSHAAGELFF. CDR3 DNA: TGTGCCAGCAGCCATGCGGCCGGGGAGCTGTTTTTT.